These 17 T cell receptor beta chains came from one sample sequenced in a study of cytomegalovirus exposure and HLA in healthy donors. PCR involved 60 Vbeta and 13 Jbeta primers. Measured with immunoSEQ multiplex PCR; TCRdb has only the in-frame clones, and not every one. The sample carries 150,000 to 200,000 clones, 65% to 85% recorded once. The specimen was PBMCs. The receptor set was obtained from a girl aged 5 to 17 in good health and CMV-seropositive.

The chain links TRBV29-1 to TRBJ2-6, with TRBD2 as a possible D gene (5 bases). The CDR3 runs to 12 residues. Germline V gives CDR1 SQVTM, CDR2 ANQGSEA. V was shortened by 6 bases and J by 4 bases, with 7 bases between the two germline ends. The DNA for the CDR3 is TGCAGCGTCGGACTGGGGGCCAACGTCCTGACTTTC. This gives the protein CSVGLGANVLTF.

The chain uses TRBV7-2 and TRBJ1-2; tentatively, D is TRBD1 (6 bases). The CDR3 is 17 residues long. Deletions cut 1 base from V and 2 bases from J, with 17 bases between. Germline V CDR1 and CDR2: SGHTA, FQGNSA. The CDR3 is CASSLVTYRAGNYGYTF. The CDR3 DNA reads as TGTGCCAGCAGCTTAGTGACGTACAGGGCTGGAAACTATGGCTACACCTTC.

V is TRBV18 and J is TRBJ2-7; 10 nucleotides match TRBD1. Per the germline V gene, CDR1 is KGHSH and CDR2 is LQKENI. The CDR3 runs to 15 residues. J gave up 2 bases and V 4 bases, and 5 bases lay outside the gene matches. CDR3 sequence: CASSLGTGDAYEQYF. DNA of the CDR3: TGTGCCAGCTCACTAGGGACAGGGGATGCCTACGAGCAGTACTTC. Full variable domain (rest looked up from reference TRBV18 and TRBJ2-7): NAGVMQNPRHLVRRRGQEARLRCSPMKGHSHVYWYRQLPEEGLKFMVYLQKENIIDESGMPKERFSAEFPKEGPSILRIQQVVRGDSAAYFCASSLGTGDAYEQYFGPGTRLTVT.

The chain employs TRBV29-1 and TRBJ2-1; 9 bases map to TRBD2. Trimming removed 3 bases from V and 4 bases from J; junction bases left unmatched: 4. The CDR3 sequence is 14 residues long. CDR1 and CDR2 from the germline V gene are SQVTM and ANQGSEA. Here the CDR3 reads CSVEGGRGYNEQFF. Here the CDR3 DNA reads TGCAGCGTTGAGGGCGGGAGGGGGTACAATGAGCAGTTCTTC.

V gene TRBV7-3 combines with J gene TRBJ2-5; the D is unclear. The CDR3 has 14 residues. Trimming cost V 4 bases and J 5 bases, with 14 bases left between them. In germline, CDR1 is SGHTA, CDR2 FQGTGA. In nucleotides, the CDR3 is TGTGCCAGCAGCTCAAAATCCGGTTTGGAGACCCAGTACTTC. The encoded protein is CASSSKSGLETQYF.

The chain joins TRBV6-1 to TRBJ2-5; 7 bases line up with TRBD2. TRBJ2-7 matches the DNA end more closely, so the J call is doubtful. Germline V CDR1 and CDR2: MNHNS, SASEGT. There are 15 residues in the CDR3. The CDR3: CATCPTASGSYEQYF. CDR3 DNA: TGTGCCACCTGCCCAACTGCTAGCGGTTCCTACGAGCAGTACTTC.

This clone was seen only once. This rearrangement joins TRBV6-5 to TRBJ1-6; a weak D match, TRBD1 (6 bases). Germline-derived CDR1 and CDR2 are MNHEY and SVGAGI. The CDR3 extends over 16 amino acids. Trimming shortened V by 1 base and J by 8 bases, and 15 bases separated the two germline ends. The CDR3 reads CASSYFQGIKDSPLHF. CDR3 bases: TGTGCCAGCAGTTACTTCCAGGGGATTAAGGATTCACCCCTCCACTTT.

The chain recombines TRBV14 with TRBJ2-5; 8 nucleotides agree with TRBD2. V dropped 4 bases and J dropped 5; count of bases not matched to a gene: 9. This CDR3 spans 15 amino acids. Germline loops: CDR1 SGHDN, CDR2 FVKESK. The CDR3 bases are TGTGCCAGCAGCCGGAGAGCGGGAGTAAGCGAGACCCAGTACTTC. Its translation is CASSRRAGVSETQYF. Combining the CDR3 with reference TRBV14 and TRBJ2-5 gives the whole variable domain EAGVTQFPSHSVIEKGQTVTLRCDPISGHDNLYWYRRVMGKEIKFLLHFVKESKQDESGMPNNRFLAERTGGTYSTLKVQPAELEDSGVYFCASSRRAGVSETQYFGPGTRLLVL.

On this clone: Relative to the germline gene, one junction end is altered; a read error may explain this. The CDR3 sequence is CASSLTGTAPRGYTF. As DNA, the CDR3 is TGTGCTAGCAGCTTGACCGGGACAGCCCCCAGGGGCTACACCTTC. The chain combines TRBV7-7 with TRBJ1-2; 7 bases are shared with TRBD1. The CDR3 has 15 residues. Germline V lookup: CDR1 SSHAT, CDR2 FNYEAQ (reference sequence).

The rearrangement uses TRBV6-1 and TRBJ2-7; TRBD1 matches 10 bases. The germline gives CDR1 MNHNS, CDR2 SASEGT. V trimming: 7 bases; J trimming: 1 base; junction bases outside the gene matches: 4. There are 14 residues in the CDR3. The CDR3 region is CASIRQGASYEQYF. CDR3 nucleotides: TGTGCCAGCATACGACAGGGGGCATCCTACGAGCAGTACTTC.

This clone was counted a single time. The V call is TRBV7-9, the J call TRBJ2-2; TRBD1 agrees at 9 bases. This CDR3 spans 15 amino acids. Per germline, CDR1 SEHNR and CDR2 FQNEAQ (reference sequence). Germline trimming cut 6 bases from V and 5 bases from J; bases unmatched to any gene: 7. Here the CDR3 DNA reads TGTGCCAGCAGTCAAGGGGACAGGGAAACCGGGGAGCTGTTTTTT. Amino acid sequence: CASSQGDRETGELFF.

The V and J genes are TRBV7-9 and TRBJ1-1; the D is unclear. The germline CDR1 and CDR2 sequences are SEHNR and FQNEAQ (reference sequence). V was trimmed by 1 base and J by 6 bases, leaving 6 bases between them. CDR3 size: 12 residues. The CDR3 reads CASSLGHPEAFF. The CDR3 DNA is TGTGCCAGCAGCTTAGGACATCCTGAAGCTTTCTTT.

This sequence joins TRBV30 and TRBJ2-3; D is uncertain. Trimming shortened V by 2 bases and J by 4 bases, and 10 bases separated the two germline ends. The length of the CDR3 is 13 residues. Germline lookup yields CDR1 GTSNPN and CDR2 SVGIG (reference sequence). The CDR3 here is CAWSSRRADTQYF. The DNA for the CDR3 is TGTGCCTGGAGTTCTAGACGGGCAGATACGCAGTATTTT. Filled out from reference TRBV30 and TRBJ2-3, the complete variable domain reads SQTIHQWPATLVQPVGSPLSLECTVEGTSNPNLYWYRQAAGRGLQLLFYSVGIGQISSEVPQNLSASRPQDRQFILSSKKLLLSDSGFYLCAWSSRRADTQYFGPGTRLTVL.

V usage is TRBV2 and J usage is TRBJ2-3; D is uncertain. V was cut by 6 bases and J by 4 bases, with 8 bases left in between. There are 12 residues in the CDR3. Germline V gives CDR1 SNHLY, CDR2 FYNNEI. In DNA form, the CDR3 reads TGTGCCAGCAGGTTCCCTTCAGATACGCAGTATTTT. Its protein is CASRFPSDTQYF.

J is TRBJ2-2 and V is TRBV30; D unclear. In germline, CDR1 is GTSNPN, CDR2 SVGIG (reference sequence). Trimming stripped 4 bases from V and 5 bases from J, with 11 bases between. CDR3 size: 13 residues. The DNA of the CDR3 is TGTGCCTGGAACAGATACCGGACCGGGGAGCTGTTTTTT. Translation gives CAWNRYRTGELFF.

The rearrangement uses TRBV7-8 and TRBJ2-5, with unresolved D. The germline CDR1 and CDR2 sequences are SGHVS and FQNEAQ. CDR3 length: 11 amino acids. Trimming left V 7 bases short and J 4 bases short, with 7 bases between. The CDR3 DNA is TGTGCCAGCAACTTCGGAGAGACCCAGTACTTC. This gives the protein CASNFGETQYF.

The CDR3 region has the DNA TGTGCCAGCAGTGGCGGGGGCAATGAGCAGTTCTTC. Translation: CASSGGGNEQFF. The chain recombines TRBV27 with TRBJ2-1; 7 positions agree with TRBD2. Germline V gene lookup returns CDR1 MNHEY and CDR2 SMNVEV (reference sequence). Trimming took 5 bases from V and 6 from J; bases not matched to a gene: 1. This CDR3 comprises 12 residues.